This passage covers 10 T cell receptor beta chains from one sample sequenced in a study of technical replicates of blood from a few donors. Method: immunoSEQ multiplex PCR; TCRdb's copy keeps in-frame clones and lacks some. This table has more than 65,000 clones, approximately 96% appearing once. The sample comprised T cells isolated from PBMCs. The receptors originated from a human donor in good health.

V gene TRBV28 combines with J gene TRBJ2-7, with D possibly being TRBD2 (6 bases). Deletions cut 8 bases from V and 4 bases from J, with 9 bases between. The CDR3 is 11 residues long. From germline, CDR1 is MDHEN and CDR2 SYDVKM. In DNA, the CDR3 is TGTGCCAGCTCCGCGGGATACGAGCAGTACTTC. This sequence encodes CASSAGYEQYF.

V and J are TRBV7-8 and TRBJ1-1, with no clear D. CDR1 SGHVS and CDR2 FQNEAQ come from the germline V gene. V shed 7 bases and J shed 7 bases, with 19 bases lying between them. The CDR3 has 14 residues. The CDR3 spells CASTFYLWEDEAFF. CDR3 nucleotide sequence: TGTGCCAGCACCTTCTACCTTTGGGAGGATGAAGCTTTCTTT.

This clone was seen more than once but under ten times. The rearrangement links TRBV9 to TRBJ1-1; D ambiguous. Germline V CDR1 and CDR2: SGDLS, YYNGEE. The CDR3 runs 13 residues. V was shortened by 0 bases and J by 0 bases, with 3 bases between the two germline ends. CDR3 in amino acids: CASSVGMNTEAFF. The DNA of the CDR3 is TGTGCCAGCAGCGTAGGTATGAACACTGAAGCTTTCTTT.

The V call is TRBV7-9, the J call TRBJ1-3, with TRBD1 identical over 10 bases. V was pared by 5 bases and J by 0 bases, with 4 bases of the junction left unmatched. Germline CDR1 is SEHNR and CDR2 is FQNEAQ (reference sequence). CDR3 length: 16 residues. The CDR3 DNA is TGTGCCAGCAGCGCGCGGGACAGGGGCTCTGGAAACACCATATATTTT. Its translation: CASSARDRGSGNTIYF.

This chain links TRBV10-3 with TRBJ1-1; D remains ambiguous. Germline values: CDR1 ENHRY, CDR2 SYGVKD. The ends were cut back, 6 bases at V and 0 bases at J, with 14 bases in the middle. This CDR3 region has 15 residues. The DNA for the CDR3 is TGTGCCATCAGGGGTCGACAAGGTATGAACACTGAAGCTTTCTTT. Its translation is CAIRGRQGMNTEAFF.

The V and J genes are TRBV18 and TRBJ2-1; weak D call: TRBD1 (5 bases). This CDR3 has 16 residues. The ends were cut back, 3 bases at V and 8 bases at J, with 20 bases in the middle. From germline, CDR1 is KGHSH and CDR2 LQKENI. Written as DNA, the CDR3 is TGTGCCAGCTCACCCCGAACAGGCCGATTAGCCGATGAGCAGTTCTTC. Encoded protein: CASSPRTGRLADEQFF.

The chain carries TRBV4-1 and TRBJ2-7; 7 bases agree with TRBD1. Germline V lookup: CDR1 MGHRA, CDR2 YSYEKL. The CDR3 is made up of 17 amino acids. Trimming removed 2 bases from V and 0 bases from J; junction bases left unmatched: 10. The CDR3 sequence: CASSQTAGTAFSYEQYF. CDR3 DNA: TGCGCCAGCAGCCAAACGGCCGGGACAGCGTTCTCCTACGAGCAGTACTTC.

V usage is TRBV14 and J usage is TRBJ2-7; 7 bases line up with TRBD2. CDR1 SGHDN and CDR2 FVKESK come from the germline V gene. V lost 5 bases to trimming and J lost 7 bases; unmatched junction nucleotides: 8. The CDR3 covers 13 residues. DNA of the CDR3: TGTGCCAGCAGCTGGGCCCCGGGGGGTGAGCAGTACTTC. Translation: CASSWAPGGEQYF.

J is TRBJ2-1 and V is TRBV4-1; TRBD2 might be the D (5 bases). Trimming pared 0 bases from V and 10 bases from J, leaving 7 bases between. Germline-derived CDR1 and CDR2 are MGHRA and YSYEKL. The CDR3 consists of 12 residues. CDR3 protein: CASSQDGGEQFF. DNA of the CDR3: TGCGCCAGCAGCCAAGACGGCGGGGAGCAGTTCTTC.

This clone was detected only once. V gene TRBV28 combines with J gene TRBJ2-7, with D perhaps TRBD2 (5 bases). V was pared by 5 bases and J by 1 base, with 12 bases between. CDR1 is MDHEN, CDR2 SYDVKM, per germline. The CDR3 has 14 residues. The CDR3 region has the DNA TGTGCCAGCAGTGAGAGGACTGAGTCCTACGAGCAGTACTTC. Its protein product is CASSERTESYEQYF.